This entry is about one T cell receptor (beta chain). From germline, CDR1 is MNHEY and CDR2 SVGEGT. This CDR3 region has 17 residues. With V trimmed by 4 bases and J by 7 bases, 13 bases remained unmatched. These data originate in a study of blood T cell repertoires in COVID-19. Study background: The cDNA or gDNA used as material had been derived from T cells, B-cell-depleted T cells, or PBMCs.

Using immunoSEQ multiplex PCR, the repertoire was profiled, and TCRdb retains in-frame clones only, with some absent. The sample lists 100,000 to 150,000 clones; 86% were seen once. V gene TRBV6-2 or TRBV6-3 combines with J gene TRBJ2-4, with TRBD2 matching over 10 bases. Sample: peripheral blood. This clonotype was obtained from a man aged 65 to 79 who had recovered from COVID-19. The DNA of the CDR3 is TGTGCCAGCAGTTTGTGGACTAGCGGCCGGGAACGGAACATTCAGTACTTC. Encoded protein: CASSLWTSGRERNIQYF.